This T cell receptor beta chain was identified during a study of read filtering for tumor transcriptome and immune sequencing. The library was built from about 400 ng RNA with molecular barcoded adaptors for alpha/delta and beta/gamma chains. TCRdb re-called the reads with MiXCR, one entry per CDR3 protein. The top ten clones hold 17% of a sample with about 57,000 distinct CDR3 sequences, more than 20% of them seen once. This clonotype was picked up many times. The CDR3 runs to 15 residues. Looked up from germline, CDR1 is SGHRS and CDR2 is YFSETQ. V was trimmed by 4 bases and J by 1 base, leaving 13 bases between them.

The sequence was obtained from a donor aged 40 or over with multiple myeloma. The V and J genes are TRBV5-1 and TRBJ2-3; D ambiguous. Sequenced material: a population of CD138-negative cells sorted from bone marrow. The CDR3 sequence is CASSPEGLGTDTQYF. CDR3 nucleotide sequence: TGCGCCAGCAGCCCCGAAGGGTTGGGCACAGATACGCAGTATTTT.